The 10 T cell receptor beta chains below come from one sample, sequenced in a study of graft-versus-host responses after intestinal transplantation. The assay was immunoSEQ multiplex PCR, and TCRdb's table has in-frame clones only and misses some. The data contain 15,000 or so clones, approximately 70% of them seen just once; the ten biggest clones take up roughly 25%. Lymphocytes (intraepithelial and lamina propria) were released by processing the graft tissue. The sample in question was ileum tissue, obtained around 98 weeks after intestinal transplantation. All receptors come from a human patient who received an intestinal transplant, so some T cells may come from the graft donor.

The chain is built from TRBV19 and TRBJ2-7; 10 bases are a match to TRBD1. CDR3 size: 15 residues. The trim removed 3 bases at V and 5 bases at J, leaving 7 bases unmatched. Germline CDR1 is LNHDA and CDR2 is SQIVND (reference sequence). CDR3 sequence (DNA): TGTGCCAGTAGTATTCAGGGACAGGGGTGGAACGAGCAGTACTTC. As protein: CASSIQGQGWNEQYF. The full variable domain, with the rest looked up from reference TRBV19 and TRBJ2-7, is DGGITQSPKYLFRKEGQNVTLSCEQNLNHDAMYWYRQDPGQGLRLIYYSQIVNDFQKGDIAEGYSVSREKKESFPLTVTSAQKNPTAFYLCASSIQGQGWNEQYFGPGTRLTVT.

By sample fraction, this clone is medium-sized. J is TRBJ2-7 and V is TRBV11-3, with D possibly being TRBD1 or TRBD2 (5 bases each). Germline-derived CDR1 and CDR2 are SGHNT and YENEEA. V lost 5 bases to trimming and J lost 1 base, with 9 bases between them. The CDR3 is made up of 13 amino acids. The CDR3 nucleotides are TGTGCCAGCAGCCCGGGGCCTTCCTACGAGCAGTACTTC. Translated, it gives CASSPGPSYEQYF.

This clone is medium-sized (0.01 to 0.1%) within its sample. The chain recombines TRBV19 with TRBJ1-5; D not resolved. Germline loops: CDR1 LNHDA, CDR2 SQIVND (reference sequence). This CDR3 region has 15 residues. Between the trimmed V and J ends, which lost 8 bases and 5 bases, there was a span of 19 bases. The CDR3 loop reads CASEAGRVIYQPQHF. CDR3 coding DNA: TGTGCCAGTGAAGCTGGGAGGGTCATATATCAGCCCCAGCATTTT.

The chain recombines TRBV9 with TRBJ2-5; D remains ambiguous. The J call may be incorrect, as the DNA end agrees better with TRBJ2-7. The germline gives CDR1 SGDLS, CDR2 YYNGEE. The CDR3 has 14 residues. The DNA for the CDR3 is TGTGCCAGCAGCGTCACACAAAGCTCCTACGAGCAGTACTTC. It translates to CASSVTQSSYEQYF.

The chain combines TRBV11-2 with TRBJ2-1; 12 bases match TRBD1. The CDR3 is 15 residues long. Germline lookup yields CDR1 SGHAT and CDR2 FQNNGV. Trimming took 5 bases from V and 7 from J; bases not matched to a gene: 6. The CDR3 nucleotides read TGTGCCAGCAGCCTATGGGACAGGGGGCAGAATGAGCAGTTCTTC. Its protein product is CASSLWDRGQNEQFF. The variable domain in full, with the rest retrieved from reference TRBV11-2 and TRBJ2-1, is EAGVAQSPRYKIIEKRQSVAFWCNPISGHATLYWYQQILGQGPKLLIQFQNNGVVDDSQLPKDRFSAERLKGVDSTLKIQPAKLEDSAVYLCASSLWDRGQNEQFFGPGTRLTVL.

V gene TRBV19 combines with J gene TRBJ2-1, with 12 bases identical to TRBD2. The CDR3 consists of 19 residues. V lost 6 bases and J lost 0; bases outside the gene matches: 12. The germline V gene has CDR1 LNHDA and CDR2 SQIVND (reference sequence). CDR3 loop: CASRNLGTSGPSSYNEQFF. The CDR3 DNA reads as TGTGCCAGTAGAAACCTAGGGACTAGCGGGCCTAGCTCCTACAATGAGCAGTTCTTC.

The chain carries TRBV6-1 and TRBJ2-7; 10 bases agree with TRBD1. The CDR3 is made up of 14 amino acids. CDR1 and CDR2 (germline): MNHNS, SASEGT. Losses at the gene ends were 5 bases for V and 2 bases for J; bases not matched to a gene: 3. DNA for the CDR3: TGTGCCAGCAGTAAGGACAGGGGGGCCTACGAGCAGTACTTC. It translates to CASSKDRGAYEQYF.

V gene TRBV5-1 combines with J gene TRBJ2-1; TRBD2 agrees at 12 bases. V lost 1 base and J lost 2; bases outside the gene matches: 7. Germline values: CDR1 SGHRS, CDR2 YFSETQ. This CDR3 spans 18 amino acids. DNA for the CDR3: TGCGCCAGCAGCTTGATTCCTAGCGGGGGGGCCACCTACAATGAGCAGTTCTTC. Translated: CASSLIPSGGATYNEQFF.

This clone appeared a few times. The same CDR3 can be traced to other DNA sequences in this sample. This chain connects TRBV6-5 to TRBJ1-5; TRBD1 is a possible D gene (6 bases). Deletions cut 2 bases from V and 6 bases from J, with 8 bases between. Germline V gene lookup returns CDR1 MNHEY and CDR2 SVGAGI. There are 13 residues in the CDR3. CDR3 sequence reads: CASSYEGGQPQHF. The CDR3 bases are TGTGCCAGCAGTTACGAGGGGGGTCAGCCCCAGCATTTT.

This chain joins TRBV30 and TRBJ2-5; TRBD1 aligns across 7 bases. The CDR3 extends over 12 amino acids. The V gene's germline CDR1 is GTSNPN and CDR2 SVGIG (reference sequence). V lost 8 bases, J lost 3 bases, and 6 bases stayed unmatched. The CDR3 loop reads CAAKGQKETQYF. CDR3 in DNA: TGTGCCGCGAAGGGACAGAAAGAGACCCAGTACTTC.